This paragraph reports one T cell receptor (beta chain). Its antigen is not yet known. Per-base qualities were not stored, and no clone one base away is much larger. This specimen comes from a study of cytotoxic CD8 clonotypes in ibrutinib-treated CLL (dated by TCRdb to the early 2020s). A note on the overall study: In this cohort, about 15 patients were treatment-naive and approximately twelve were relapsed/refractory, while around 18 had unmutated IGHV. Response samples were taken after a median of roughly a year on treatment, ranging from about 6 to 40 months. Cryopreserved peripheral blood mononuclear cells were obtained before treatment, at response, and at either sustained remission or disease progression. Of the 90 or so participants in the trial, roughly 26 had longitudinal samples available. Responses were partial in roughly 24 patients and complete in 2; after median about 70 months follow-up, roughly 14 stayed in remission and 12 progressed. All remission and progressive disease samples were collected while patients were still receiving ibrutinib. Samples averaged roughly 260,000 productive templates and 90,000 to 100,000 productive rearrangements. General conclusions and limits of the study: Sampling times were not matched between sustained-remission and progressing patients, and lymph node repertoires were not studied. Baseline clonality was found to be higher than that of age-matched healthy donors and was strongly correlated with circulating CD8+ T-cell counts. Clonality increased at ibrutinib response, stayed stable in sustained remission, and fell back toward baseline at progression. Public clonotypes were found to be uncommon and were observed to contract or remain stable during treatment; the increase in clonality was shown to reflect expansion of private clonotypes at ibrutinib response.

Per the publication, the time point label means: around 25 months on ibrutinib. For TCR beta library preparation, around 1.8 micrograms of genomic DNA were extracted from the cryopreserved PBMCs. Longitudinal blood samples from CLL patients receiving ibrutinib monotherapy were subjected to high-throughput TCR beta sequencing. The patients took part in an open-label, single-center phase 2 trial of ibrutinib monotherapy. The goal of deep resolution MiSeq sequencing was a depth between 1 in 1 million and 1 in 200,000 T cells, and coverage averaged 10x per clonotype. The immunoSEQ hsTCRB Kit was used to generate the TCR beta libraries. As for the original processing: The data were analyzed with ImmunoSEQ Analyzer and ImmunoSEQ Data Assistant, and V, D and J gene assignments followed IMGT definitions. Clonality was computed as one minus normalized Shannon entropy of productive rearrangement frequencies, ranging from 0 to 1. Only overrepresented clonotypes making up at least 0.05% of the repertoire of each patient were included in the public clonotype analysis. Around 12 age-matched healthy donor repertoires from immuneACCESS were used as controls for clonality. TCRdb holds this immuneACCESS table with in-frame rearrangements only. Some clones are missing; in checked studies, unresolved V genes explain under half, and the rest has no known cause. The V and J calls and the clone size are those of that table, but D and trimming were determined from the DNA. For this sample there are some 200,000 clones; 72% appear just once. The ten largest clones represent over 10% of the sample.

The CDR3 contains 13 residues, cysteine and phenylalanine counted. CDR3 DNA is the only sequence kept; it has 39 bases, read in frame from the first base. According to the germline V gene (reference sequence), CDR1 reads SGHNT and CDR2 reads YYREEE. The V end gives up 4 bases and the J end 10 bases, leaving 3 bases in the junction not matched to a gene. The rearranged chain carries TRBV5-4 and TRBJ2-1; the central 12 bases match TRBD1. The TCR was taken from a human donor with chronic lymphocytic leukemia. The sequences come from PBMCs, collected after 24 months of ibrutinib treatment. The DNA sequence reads TGTGCCAGCAGCGGGGACAGGGGGCGGGAGCAGTTCTTC. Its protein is CASSGDRGREQFF.